This TCR beta chain was found in a study of T cell changes during pregnancy in multiple sclerosis (dated by TCRdb to between 2018 and 2021). About the study as a whole: The study examined how the T cell repertoire changed over the course of pregnancy in women with multiple sclerosis.

To note about this clone: Its binding antigen is unknown. Base qualities were left out, and no much larger clone turns up one base away.

Library construction relied on the immunoSEQ multiplex PCR assay. This immuneACCESS table, as held by TCRdb, lists in-frame sequences with V and J called but not all clones. Of the missing ones, under half trace to an unresolved V gene in checked studies; the others have no known cause. Counted in this sample were around 88,000 clones; about 90% of them appeared once. 2% to 3% of the sample is in the top ten clones. CDR1 and CDR2 (SEHNR, FQNEAQ) derive from the germline V gene (reference sequence). The cysteine opens and the phenylalanine closes a CDR3 of 14 amino acids. The entry retains the CDR3 DNA only, 42 bases that are in frame from base 1. V was cut back by 1 base and J by 3 bases, leaving a gap of 10 bases between them.

This clonotype originated in a female donor in good health, enrolled as a control in a pregnancy study. The sample consisted of peripheral blood, taken after pregnancy. Recombination connected TRBV7-9 to TRBJ2-7; the D gene is possibly TRBD2, with 6 bases matching. Read as DNA, the sequence is TGTGCCAGCAGCTTAGAGGGACTTCGCTACGAGCAGTACTTC. This gives the protein CASSLEGLRYEQYF.